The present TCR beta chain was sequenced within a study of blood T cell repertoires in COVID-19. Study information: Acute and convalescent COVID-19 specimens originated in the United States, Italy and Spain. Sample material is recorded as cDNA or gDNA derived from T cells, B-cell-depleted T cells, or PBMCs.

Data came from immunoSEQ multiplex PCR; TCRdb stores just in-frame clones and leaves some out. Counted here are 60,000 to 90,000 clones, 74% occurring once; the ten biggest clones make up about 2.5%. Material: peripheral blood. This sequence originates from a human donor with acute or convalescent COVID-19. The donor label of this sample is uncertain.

In DNA, the CDR3 is TGTGCCAGCAGCTCTTCGACAGATACGCAGTATTTT. Amino acids: CASSSSTDTQYF. This rearrangement joins TRBV11-2 to TRBJ2-3; D not certain. Trimming took 4 bases from V and 3 from J, leaving 5 bases between them. The CDR3 runs 12 residues. Germline assignment: CDR1 SGHAT and CDR2 FQNNGV.